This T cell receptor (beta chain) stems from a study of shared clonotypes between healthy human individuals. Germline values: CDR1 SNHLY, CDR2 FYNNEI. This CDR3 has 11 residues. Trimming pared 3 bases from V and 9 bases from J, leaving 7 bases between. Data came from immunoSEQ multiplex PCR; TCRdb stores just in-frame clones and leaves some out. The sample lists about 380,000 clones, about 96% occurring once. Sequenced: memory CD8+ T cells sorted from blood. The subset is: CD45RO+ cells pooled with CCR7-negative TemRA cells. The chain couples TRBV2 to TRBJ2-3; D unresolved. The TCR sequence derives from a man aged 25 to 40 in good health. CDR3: CASSDTWTQYF. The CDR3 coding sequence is TGTGCCAGCAGTGATACATGGACGCAGTATTTT.